The clone carrying this TCR beta chain was seen only a few times. Its antigen is not identified. Expressed TCRB transcripts got sequenced, as all isolated RNA was reverse transcribed. TCRdb's table, derived via immunoSEQ multiplex PCR, lists solely in-frame clones and lacks some. The sample has approximately 150,000 clones; 7% to 10% are singletons. This entry is derived from a study of beta chain features in type 1 diabetes. Study observations and caveats: A pattern of fewer insertions and more deletions at VDJ junctions was seen in type 1 diabetes patients. A moderate, significant TCRB CDR3 shortening appeared in type 1 diabetes across four CD4+ subsets.

Germline V gene lookup returns CDR1 GTSNPN and CDR2 SVGIG (reference sequence). V shed 2 bases and J shed 7 bases, with 17 bases lying between them. The CDR3 is made up of 14 amino acids. The chain joins TRBV30 to TRBJ1-2, with a weak D call TRBD1 (6 bases). The specimen was central memory CD4+ T cells from blood. This TCR derives from a young man with type 1 diabetes. The DNA for the CDR3 is TGTGCCTGGAGTTATGGAGGGAGGGGGTCTGGCTACACCTTC. Its translation: CAWSYGGRGSGYTF.